Below, 14 T cell receptor beta chains from the same sample are listed, as sequenced in a study of blood T cell repertoires in COVID-19. Produced via immunoSEQ multiplex PCR; TCRdb's table is partial and in-frame only. This table holds 70,000 to 80,000 clones, about 91% found once. What was sequenced was peripheral blood. These TCRs come from a woman in her fifties or sixties with active COVID-19.

The chain has TRBV12-3 or TRBV12-4 and TRBJ1-2; no clear D gene. The CDR3 spans 12 residues. Trimming took 3 bases from V and 8 from J, leaving 10 bases between them. The CDR3 region is CASSLGFGGYTF. DNA of the CDR3: TGTGCCAGCAGTTTGGGTTTCGGGGGCTACACCTTC.

The V call is TRBV28, the J call TRBJ1-2, with D hard to call. CDR1 is MDHEN, CDR2 SYDVKM, per germline. V was cut by 5 bases and J by 1 base, with 14 bases left in between. The CDR3 contains 15 residues. The CDR3 nucleotides are TGTGCCAGCAGTCTAGTGGGGAGTGGTAACTATGGCTACACCTTC. Protein product: CASSLVGSGNYGYTF.

This chain joins TRBV29-1 and TRBJ1-1, with TRBD1 identical over 8 bases. The CDR3 has 14 residues. From germline, CDR1 is SQVTM and CDR2 ANQGSEA. The ends lost 6 bases at V and 2 bases at J; junction bases unmatched: 8. The CDR3 loop reads CSVQGAGGNTEAFF. The DNA of the CDR3 is TGCAGCGTCCAGGGGGCGGGTGGAAACACTGAAGCTTTCTTT.

This rearrangement joins TRBV19 to TRBJ2-5; D may be TRBD1 (6 bases). The CDR3 extends over 16 amino acids. The V gene lost 5 bases and the J gene lost 2 bases, with 18 bases spanning the gap. CDR1 is LNHDA, CDR2 SQIVND, per germline (reference sequence). Here the CDR3 reads CASSPTGRPGQETQYF. CDR3 DNA sequence: TGTGCCAGTAGTCCCACAGGGCGACCAGGACAAGAGACCCAGTACTTC.

This clone was detected once. The chain has TRBV29-1 and TRBJ2-7, with 7 positions matching TRBD2. From germline, CDR1 is SQVTM and CDR2 ANQGSEA. CDR3 size: 13 residues. The V and J ends lost 7 bases and 1 base, in that order; junction bases with no gene match: 7. The CDR3 nucleotides read TGCAGCGCCTCCCCGGGGGGTTCCTACGAGCAGTACTTC. Amino acid sequence: CSASPGGSYEQYF.

The V gene is TRBV15, the J gene TRBJ1-6; tentative D call: TRBD1 (5 bases). V was clipped by 0 bases and J by 13 bases, with 13 bases between them. CDR3 length: 14 residues. Germline loops: CDR1 LNHNV, CDR2 YYDKDF (reference sequence). CDR3 amino acids: CATSRDRGGRPLHF. CDR3 bases: TGTGCCACCAGCAGAGATAGGGGAGGGAGGCCCCTCCACTTT.

The V and J genes are TRBV11-2 and TRBJ1-2; a weak D match, TRBD1 (5 bases). The CDR3 has 14 residues. Deletions cut 1 base from V and 2 bases from J, with 8 bases between. Looked up from germline, CDR1 is SGHAT and CDR2 is FQNNGV. CDR3 DNA sequence: TGTGCCAGCAGCTTAGGGCACAGGAACTATGGCTACACCTTC. Translated, it gives CASSLGHRNYGYTF.

V and J are TRBV7-2 and TRBJ1-1; no reliable D call. V was clipped by 5 bases and J by 7 bases, with 17 bases between them. The germline V gene encodes CDR1 SGHTA and CDR2 FQGNSA. This CDR3 has 14 residues. The CDR3 coding sequence is TGTGCCAGCAGCCCCCGGGAGGGATGGATTGAAGCTTTCTTT. It codes for CASSPREGWIEAFF.

A word on this clone: The junction departs from germline at one end; a sequencing error may be responsible. The gene calls are TRBV14 and TRBJ1-5; 7 positions agree with TRBD1. Per the germline V gene, CDR1 is SGHDN and CDR2 is FVKESK. CDR3 size: 14 residues. CDR3 nucleotide sequence: TGTGCCAGCAGCCGACTAGGGGGCAATGAGCCCCAGCATTTT. Its protein is CASSRLGGNEPQHF. Full variable domain (rest looked up from reference TRBV14 and TRBJ1-5): EAGVTQFPSHSVIEKGQTVTLRCDPISGHDNLYWYRRVMGKEIKFLLHFVKESKQDESGMPNNRFLAERTGGTYSTLKVQPAELEDSGVYFCASSRLGGNEPQHFGDGTRLSIL.

In this sample, this clone turned up once. The CDR3 reads CASSNGQGPQETQYF. CDR3 nucleotides: TGTGCCAGCAGCAACGGACAGGGGCCCCAAGAGACCCAGTACTTC. The rearrangement joins TRBV21-1 to TRBJ2-5; the listed D gene, TRBD1, was not tested against the DNA. TRBV21-1 has pseudogene status. The length of the CDR3 is 15 residues.

This rearrangement joins TRBV10-2 to TRBJ1-1, with D tentatively TRBD1 (5 bases). Germline V lookup: CDR1 WSHSY, CDR2 SAAADI. Trimming cost V 6 bases and J 1 base, with 21 bases left between them. CDR3 length: 17 residues. CDR3 protein: CASRRDSGLGSNTEAFF. CDR3 nucleotides: TGCGCCAGCAGGAGGGACTCGGGTCTCGGGTCGAACACTGAAGCTTTCTTT.

The DNA of the CDR3 is TGTGCCAGCAGCCTCCACAGTCTCGACAATCAGCCCCAGCATTTT. Residues: CASSLHSLDNQPQHF. The genes are TRBV28 and TRBJ1-5, with D uncertain. V lost 6 bases, J lost 3 bases, and 15 bases lay in between. Per the germline V gene, CDR1 is MDHEN and CDR2 is SYDVKM. This CDR3 has 15 amino acids.

This clone was seen just once. The rearrangement links TRBV19 to TRBJ1-5, with 7 bases that match TRBD1. The CDR3 sequence is 15 residues long. V lost 7 bases, J lost 2 bases, and 8 bases stayed unmatched. CDR1 and CDR2 from the germline V gene are LNHDA and SQIVND (reference sequence). CDR3 sequence reads: CASTVRGQGNQPQHF. In DNA, the CDR3 is TGTGCCAGTACTGTTCGTGGACAGGGCAATCAGCCCCAGCATTTT. The full variable domain, in which reference TRBV19 and TRBJ1-5 provide the parts outside the CDR3, is DGGITQSPKYLFRKEGQNVTLSCEQNLNHDAMYWYRQDPGQGLRLIYYSQIVNDFQKGDIAEGYSVSREKKESFPLTVTSAQKNPTAFYLCASTVRGQGNQPQHFGDGTRLSIL.

V and J are TRBV4-2 and TRBJ2-1, with TRBD2 matching over 10 bases. CDR1 is LGHNA, CDR2 YNFKEQ, per germline. The CDR3 is 17 amino acids. V shed 0 bases and J 7 bases; nucleotides not matched to a gene: 9. The CDR3 DNA follows: TGTGCCAGCAGCCAAGATCTGCCAGCGGGAGGGGTTAATGAGCAGTTCTTC. It codes for CASSQDLPAGGVNEQFF.